A single sample gave rise to the 27 T cell receptor beta chains below, sequenced in a study of shared clonotypes between healthy human individuals. TCRdb's table, derived via immunoSEQ multiplex PCR, lists solely in-frame clones and lacks some. The sample records more than 900,000 clones, about 84% being singletons. The sample was memory CD4+ T cells from PBMCs. Described subset: CD45RA-negative fraction. Receptors originate from a man between 18 and 35 years old in good health. Some clones in this sample may be carry-over from other donors' samples.

This sequence joins TRBV11-2 and TRBJ2-3; D ambiguous. This CDR3 is built from 14 residues. Germline values: CDR1 SGHAT, CDR2 FQNNGV. Trimming shortened V by 4 bases and J by 5 bases, and 13 bases separated the two germline ends. In nucleotides, the CDR3 is TGTGCCAGCAGCTCAACATCCCTTCGAGATACGCAGTATTTT. Amino acids: CASSSTSLRDTQYF.

This rearrangement joins TRBV5-1 to TRBJ2-1; possibly TRBD1 or TRBD2 for D (5 bases each). This CDR3 has 14 amino acids. CDR1 is SGHRS and CDR2 is YFSETQ in the germline V gene. Trimming left V 1 base short and J 5 bases short, with 10 bases between. In DNA form, the CDR3 reads TGCGCCAGCAGCTTGCCGGGGACCGACAATGAGCAGTTCTTC. Protein: CASSLPGTDNEQFF.

This clone was seen more than once but under ten times. The chain is built from TRBV5-1 and TRBJ2-7; D is unclear. Germline CDR1 reads SGHRS; CDR2 reads YFSETQ. V shed 7 bases and J shed 0 bases, with 14 bases lying between them. The CDR3 is made up of 14 amino acids. CDR3: CASWLDASSYEQYF. The CDR3 bases are TGCGCCAGCTGGCTGGACGCGAGCTCCTACGAGCAGTACTTC.

This chain joins TRBV5-6 and TRBJ1-1; D gene ambiguous. The CDR3 loop spans 15 amino acids. Looked up from germline, CDR1 is SGHDT and CDR2 is YYEEEE. V lost 0 bases to trimming and J lost 3 bases, with 12 bases between them. This CDR3 is CASSLVGVGDTEAFF. For the CDR3, the DNA is TGTGCCAGCAGCTTGGTTGGTGTCGGTGACACTGAAGCTTTCTTT.

This chain uses TRBV7-7 with TRBJ1-1; D may be TRBD1 (5 bases). Germline loops: CDR1 SSHAT, CDR2 FNYEAQ (reference sequence). This CDR3 comprises 13 residues. The ends were cut back, 5 bases at V and 0 bases at J, with 7 bases in the middle. The CDR3 DNA reads TGTGCCAGCAGCGAGGGGTTGAACACTGAAGCTTTCTTT. Encoded protein: CASSEGLNTEAFF.

The chain combines TRBV28 with TRBJ2-3; D possibly corresponds to TRBD1 (6 bases). Trimming shortened V by 6 bases and J by 2 bases, and 12 bases separated the two germline ends. This CDR3 is built from 14 residues. Per germline, CDR1 MDHEN and CDR2 SYDVKM. This CDR3 is CASSPGQSTDTQYF. For the CDR3, the DNA is TGTGCCAGCAGCCCCGGACAGTCCACAGATACGCAGTATTTT.

The rearrangement uses TRBV28 and TRBJ2-3; D may correspond to TRBD1 or TRBD2 (5 bases each). The CDR3 is 14 residues long. Germline V gives CDR1 MDHEN, CDR2 SYDVKM. V was trimmed by 2 bases and J by 1 base, leaving 7 bases between them. In DNA form, the CDR3 reads TGTGCCAGCAGTTTACTGGGGGGCACAGATACGCAGTATTTT. Amino acid sequence: CASSLLGGTDTQYF.

The CDR3, as DNA: TGTGCCAGCTCACCCGGACTAACCAGCAATGAGCAGTTCTTC. Amino acid sequence: CASSPGLTSNEQFF. This sequence joins TRBV18 and TRBJ2-1; a weak D match, TRBD2 (6 bases). The CDR3 is made up of 14 amino acids. Trimming left V 3 bases short and J 6 bases short, with 12 bases between. CDR1 and CDR2 from the germline V gene are KGHSH and LQKENI.

The chain employs TRBV21-1 and TRBJ1-5. TRBV21-1 is termed a pseudogene. The CDR3 is 17 amino acids. The CDR3 protein is CASSASTRFNSNQPQHF. The CDR3 DNA is TGTGCCAGCAGCGCAAGCACGAGATTTAATAGCAATCAGCCCCAGCATTTT.

This clone has just a few counts. The rearrangement links TRBV5-6 to TRBJ1-2; D remains ambiguous. The V gene's germline CDR1 is SGHDT and CDR2 YYEEEE. CDR3 length equals 13 residues. The V end was cut by 2 bases, the J end by 6 bases, with 11 bases between. The DNA of the CDR3 is TGTGCCAGCAGCTTTGGCCGCCCAAATGGCTACACCTTC. Its translation: CASSFGRPNGYTF.

This chain links TRBV7-9 with TRBJ2-7; 8 bases match TRBD2. J lost 6 bases, V lost 6 bases, and 10 bases had no gene match. Germline V gives CDR1 SEHNR, CDR2 FQNEAQ (reference sequence). The CDR3 contains 14 residues. The CDR3 DNA reads as TGTGCCAGCAGTTTGGACGGACTAGCTGGCGAGCAGTACTTC. Its translation is CASSLDGLAGEQYF.

The gene calls are TRBV4-1 and TRBJ2-5; 13 positions match TRBD2. The V gene's germline CDR1 is MGHRA and CDR2 YSYEKL. The CDR3 totals 19 residues. V trimming: 0 bases; J trimming: 4 bases; junction bases outside the gene matches: 11. For the CDR3, the DNA is TGCGCCAGCAGCCAAGATCTTGGACTAGCGGGAGAGTACGGAGAGACCCAGTACTTC. This sequence encodes CASSQDLGLAGEYGETQYF.

V gene TRBV30 combines with J gene TRBJ1-6; tentative D call: TRBD1 (5 bases). Germline CDR1 GTSNPN, CDR2 SVGIG (reference sequence). The CDR3 runs to 13 residues. V was pared by 5 bases and J by 15 bases, with 20 bases between. CDR3 sequence (DNA): TGTGCCTGGGACGGGACGGCTAATTCGGGCCTCCACTTT. Translating gives CAWDGTANSGLHF.

V and J are TRBV6-5 and TRBJ2-5; D perhaps matches TRBD2 (6 bases). The DNA end favors TRBJ2-7, so the J call may be wrong. In germline, CDR1 is MNHEY, CDR2 SVGAGI. CDR3 length: 14 residues. The DNA of the CDR3 is TGTGCCAGCAGTTACCTCGTGGGGGGAGGCGAGCAGTACTTC. This codes for CASSYLVGGGEQYF.

Many counts were recorded for this clone. The chain is built from TRBV7-9 and TRBJ2-1, with D hard to call. The CDR3 is 13 residues long. The germline V and J ends were trimmed by 6 bases and 8 bases, with 14 bases remaining between them. CDR1 is SEHNR and CDR2 is FQNEAQ in the germline V gene (reference sequence). Here the CDR3 reads CASSPPVEDEQFF. In nucleotides, the CDR3 is TGTGCCAGCAGTCCGCCAGTAGAGGATGAGCAGTTCTTC.

A word on this clone: Other nucleotide sequences in the sample specify the same CDR3. The rearrangement joins TRBV18 to TRBJ2-3, with D unclear. V was shortened by 3 bases and J by 0 bases, with 4 bases between the two germline ends. The CDR3 spans 13 residues. In germline, CDR1 is KGHSH, CDR2 LQKENI. The DNA for the CDR3 is TGTGCCAGCTCACCGGAGAGCACAGATACGCAGTATTTT. Amino acid sequence: CASSPESTDTQYF.

This clone was recorded at least ten times. This chain joins TRBV4-1 and TRBJ1-5, with D uncertain. The CDR3 spans 13 residues. Trimming removed 0 bases from V and 7 bases from J, with 7 bases in between. Germline V gives CDR1 MGHRA, CDR2 YSYEKL. CDR3 DNA sequence: TGCGCCAGCAGCCAAGAGGCCATGCAGCCCCAGCATTTT. It is translated as CASSQEAMQPQHF.

This chain's CDR3 is CASSPDPGPSSGEAFF. In DNA, the CDR3 is TGTGCCAGCTCACCTGACCCGGGACCCAGCTCGGGTGAAGCTTTCTTT. The rearrangement uses TRBV18 and TRBJ1-1; D possibly corresponds to TRBD1 (5 bases). Germline V gene sequence: CDR1 KGHSH, CDR2 LQKENI. Trimming took 3 bases from V and 7 from J, leaving 21 bases between them. The CDR3 covers 16 residues.

The rearrangement uses TRBV7-9 and TRBJ2-2, with D possibly matching TRBD2 (5 bases). V lost 5 bases to trimming and J lost 2 bases, with 18 bases between them. The germline V gene encodes CDR1 SEHNR and CDR2 FQNEAQ (reference sequence). This CDR3 has 17 amino acids. CDR3 sequence (DNA): TGTGCCAGCAGCCCGGGATTAGCGCTAGCCAACACCGGGGAGCTGTTTTTT. It specifies CASSPGLALANTGELFF.

This clone was seen a handful of times. The chain couples TRBV7-2 to TRBJ1-4; 9 bases fit TRBD1. The trim removed 8 bases at V and 7 bases at J, leaving 2 bases unmatched. The CDR3 runs to 12 residues. CDR1 is SGHTA and CDR2 is FQGNSA in the germline V gene. CDR3 in DNA: TGTGCCAGCGGGGACAGGGCTGAAAAACTGTTTTTT. It is translated as CASGDRAEKLFF. Full variable domain (missing parts from reference TRBV7-2 and TRBJ1-4): GAGVSQSPSNKVTEKGKDVELRCDPISGHTALYWYRQSLGQGLEFLIYFQGNSAPDKSGLPSDRFSAERTGGSVSTLTIQRTQQEDSAVYLCASGDRAEKLFFGSGTQLSVL.

This chain joins TRBV19 and TRBJ2-1; no clear D gene. This CDR3 comprises 17 residues. V was pared by 3 bases and J by 2 bases, with 17 bases between. Per the germline V gene, CDR1 is LNHDA and CDR2 is SQIVND (reference sequence). CDR3 DNA: TGTGCCAGTAGTATGGGTGGTCGGGCTCGCCCCTACAATGAGCAGTTCTTC. As protein: CASSMGGRARPYNEQFF.

The chain joins TRBV6-5 to TRBJ1-5, with unresolved D. Between the trimmed V and J ends, which lost 2 bases and 4 bases, there was a span of 6 bases. Germline V gene lookup returns CDR1 MNHEY and CDR2 SVGAGI. The length of the CDR3 is 13 residues. The CDR3 bases are TGTGCCAGCAGTTACAAAGTGAATCAGCCCCAGCATTTT. This translates into CASSYKVNQPQHF.

This sequence joins TRBV11-2 and TRBJ1-5; no reliable D call. The V end lost 1 base, the J end lost 4 bases, and 5 bases lay between the germline ends. Germline V gene sequence: CDR1 SGHAT, CDR2 FQNNGV. The CDR3 sequence is 13 residues long. Here the CDR3 DNA reads TGTGCCAGCAGCTTAGGACGGAATCAGCCCCAGCATTTT. Its protein is CASSLGRNQPQHF. The full variable domain, completed using reference TRBV11-2 and TRBJ1-5, is EAGVAQSPRYKIIEKRQSVAFWCNPISGHATLYWYQQILGQGPKLLIQFQNNGVVDDSQLPKDRFSAERLKGVDSTLKIQPAKLEDSAVYLCASSLGRNQPQHFGDGTRLSIL.

In regard to this clone: This clone may be a read error of a much larger clone one base away. The same CDR3 is also encoded by other DNA sequences in this sample. The chain carries TRBV29-1 and TRBJ2-1; possible D gene TRBD2, 6 bases. V lost 1 base and J lost 15, with 13 bases in between. The V gene's germline CDR1 is SQVTM and CDR2 ANQGSEA. The CDR3 covers 11 residues. The chain's CDR3 is CSVEGGGVRFF. CDR3 DNA: TGCAGCGTTGAAGGAGGAGGGGTTAGGTTCTTC.

This chain connects TRBV28 to TRBJ2-7; 11 nucleotides match TRBD2. The CDR3 spans 16 residues. The germline V gene encodes CDR1 MDHEN and CDR2 SYDVKM. Germline trimming cut 1 base from V and 5 bases from J; bases unmatched to any gene: 7. The chain's CDR3 is CASSLSVLAGGNEQYF. The CDR3 region has the DNA TGTGCCAGCAGTTTATCTGTCTTAGCGGGAGGGAACGAGCAGTACTTC. The complete variable domain, with remaining parts taken from reference TRBV28 and TRBJ2-7, reads DVKVTQSSRYLVKRTGEKVFLECVQDMDHENMFWYRQDPGLGLRLIYFSYDVKMKEKGDIPEGYSVSREKKERFSLILESASTNQTSMYLCASSLSVLAGGNEQYFGPGTRLTVT.

The chain couples TRBV10-3 to TRBJ1-5; no definite D call. The germline CDR1 and CDR2 sequences are ENHRY and SYGVKD. The CDR3 is 14 amino acids. V lost 1 base and J lost 7, with 11 bases in between. Written as DNA, the CDR3 is TGTGCCATCAGTGAGTTAAGGGTAGGGCAGCCCCAGCATTTT. Protein: CAISELRVGQPQHF.

The chain uses TRBV29-1 and TRBJ1-3, with no clear D. Germline-derived CDR1 and CDR2 are SQVTM and ANQGSEA. V gave up 0 bases and J gave up 0 bases, with 12 bases separating them. This CDR3 is 16 amino acids long. The CDR3 DNA sequence: TGCAGCGTTGAAGATCGCGGGCAGTCCTCTGGAAACACCATATATTTT. This translates into CSVEDRGQSSGNTIYF. Together with reference TRBV29-1 and TRBJ1-3, the CDR3 gives the full variable domain: SAVISQKPSRDICQRGTSLTIQCQVDSQVTMMFWYRQQPGQSLTLIATANQGSEATYESGFVIDKFPISRPNLTFSTLTVSNMSPEDSSIYLCSVEDRGQSSGNTIYFGEGSWLTVV.